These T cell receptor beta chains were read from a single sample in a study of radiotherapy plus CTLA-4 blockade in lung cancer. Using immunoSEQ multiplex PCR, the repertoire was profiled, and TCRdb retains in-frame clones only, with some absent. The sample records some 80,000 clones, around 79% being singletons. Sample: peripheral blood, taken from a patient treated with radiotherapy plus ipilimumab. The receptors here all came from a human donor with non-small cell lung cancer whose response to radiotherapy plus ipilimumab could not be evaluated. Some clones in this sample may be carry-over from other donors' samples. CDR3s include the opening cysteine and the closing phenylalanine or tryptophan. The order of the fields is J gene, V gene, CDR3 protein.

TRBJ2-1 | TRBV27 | CASTPSGGGFIDEQFF
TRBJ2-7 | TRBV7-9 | CASSSPPMRDFFSYEQYF
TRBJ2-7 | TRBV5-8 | CASYKDSFSYEQYF
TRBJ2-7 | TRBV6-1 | CASETSGGPYEQYF
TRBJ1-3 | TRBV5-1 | CASTSTVSGNTIYF
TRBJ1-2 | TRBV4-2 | CASSQGTGTYGYTF
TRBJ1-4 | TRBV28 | CASSQADRDGREKLFF
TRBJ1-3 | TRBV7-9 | CASSSRGGDGNTIYF
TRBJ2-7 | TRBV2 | CASRIGGAAGEQYF
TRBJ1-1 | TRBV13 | CASSLGGRDTEAFF